This T cell receptor (beta chain) emerged from a study of cytomegalovirus exposure and HLA in healthy donors. Points from the study as a whole: A missense variant in DCLRE1C was later tied to TCR beta V- and J-gene trimming. Across all donors, roughly uniform sequencing depth was an assumption of the presence/absence analyses. Other equally common chains were less clonally expanded than HLA-associated TCR beta chains, a later analysis showed. Productive status was seen about 87% or about 30% of the time for most TCR beta V segments in an earlier analysis.

Of note for this clone: Its target is unknown.

CDR1 and CDR2 from the germline V gene are SQVTM and ANQGSEA. The germline V and J ends were trimmed by 3 bases and 4 bases, with 12 bases remaining between them. The CDR3 consists of 13 residues. PCR amplification relied on 60 Vbeta primers (plus 13 Jbeta primers). Only in-frame clones appear in the TCRdb table, and some are missing; sequencing was by immunoSEQ multiplex PCR. Of about 190,000 clones in the sample, over 75% were seen once. Material: PBMCs. This TCR was sampled from a man between 18 and 35 years old in good health and CMV-seronegative. This sequence joins TRBV29-1 and TRBJ1-2; maybe TRBD1 (5 bases). The CDR3 is CSVEDTYRYGYTF. The CDR3 DNA reads TGCAGCGTTGAGGACACTTACCGCTATGGCTACACCTTC.